Listed here is a single TCR beta chain. This sample was included in a study of T cell responses to AZD1222 COVID-19 vaccine. Repertoires were generated with immunoSEQ multiplex PCR, while TCRdb's copy carries only in-frame clones and drops some. The table has some 96,000 clones, approximately 87% seen once; the top ten hold 2.8%. Per the germline V gene, CDR1 is LNHDA and CDR2 is SQIVND (reference sequence). Trimming took 0 bases from V and 6 from J; bases not matched to a gene: 6. There are 16 residues in the CDR3. The origin of this receptor is an adult in good health. The V gene is TRBV19, the J gene TRBJ2-2; 8 nucleotides agree with TRBD2. The sequencing here drew on peripheral blood, taken on day 0 of AZD1222 vaccination. The CDR3 sequence: CASSIDRREVSGELFF. The DNA of the CDR3 is TGTGCCAGTAGTATAGATCGGCGGGAGGTATCCGGGGAGCTGTTTTTT.